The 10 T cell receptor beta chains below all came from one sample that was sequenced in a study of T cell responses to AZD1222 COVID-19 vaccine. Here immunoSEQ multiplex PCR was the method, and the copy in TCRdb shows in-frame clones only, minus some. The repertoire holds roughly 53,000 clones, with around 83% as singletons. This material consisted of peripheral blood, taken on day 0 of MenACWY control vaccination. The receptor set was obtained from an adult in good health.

CDR3 sequence reads: CSVTDRGGLSSYEQYF. CDR3 coding DNA: TGCAGCGTTACCGACAGGGGGGGATTAAGCTCCTACGAGCAGTACTTC. This chain links TRBV29-1 with TRBJ2-7, with 9 bases lining up with TRBD1. This CDR3 has 16 residues. From germline, CDR1 is SQVTM and CDR2 ANQGSEA. After removal of 5 bases from V and 0 bases from J, the junction contained 11 bases not matched to a gene.

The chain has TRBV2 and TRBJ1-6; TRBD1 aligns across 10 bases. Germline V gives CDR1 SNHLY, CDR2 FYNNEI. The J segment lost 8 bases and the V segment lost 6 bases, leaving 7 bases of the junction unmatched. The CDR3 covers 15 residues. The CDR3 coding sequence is TGTGCCAGCAGGGGGGACAGGGGCAGATATTCACCCCTCCACTTT. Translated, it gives CASRGDRGRYSPLHF.

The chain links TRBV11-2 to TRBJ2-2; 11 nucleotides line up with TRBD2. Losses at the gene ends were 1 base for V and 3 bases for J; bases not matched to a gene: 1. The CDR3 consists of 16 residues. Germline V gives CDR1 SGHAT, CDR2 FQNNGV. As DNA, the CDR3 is TGTGCCAGCAGCTTAGGACTAGCGGGATACACCGGGGAGCTGTTTTTT. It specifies CASSLGLAGYTGELFF.

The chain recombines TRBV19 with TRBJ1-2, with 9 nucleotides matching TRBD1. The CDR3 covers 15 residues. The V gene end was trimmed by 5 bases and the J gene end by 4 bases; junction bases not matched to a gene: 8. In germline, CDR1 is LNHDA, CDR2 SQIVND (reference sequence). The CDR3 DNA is TGTGCCAGTAGTCCCCGGGACAGGGCTACCTATGGCTACACCTTC. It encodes CASSPRDRATYGYTF.

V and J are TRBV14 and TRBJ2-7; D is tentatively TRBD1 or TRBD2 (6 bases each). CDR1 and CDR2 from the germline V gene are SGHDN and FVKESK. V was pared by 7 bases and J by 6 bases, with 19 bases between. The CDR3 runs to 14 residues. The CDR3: CASNDRGLTREQYF. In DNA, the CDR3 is TGTGCCAGCAACGACCGGGGGCTTACTCGCGAGCAGTACTTC.

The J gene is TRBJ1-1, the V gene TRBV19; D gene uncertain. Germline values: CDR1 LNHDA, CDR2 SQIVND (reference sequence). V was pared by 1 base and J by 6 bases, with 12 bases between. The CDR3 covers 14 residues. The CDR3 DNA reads TGTGCCAGTAGTATAGCGGTAGGGTCAGCTGAAGCTTTCTTT. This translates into CASSIAVGSAEAFF.

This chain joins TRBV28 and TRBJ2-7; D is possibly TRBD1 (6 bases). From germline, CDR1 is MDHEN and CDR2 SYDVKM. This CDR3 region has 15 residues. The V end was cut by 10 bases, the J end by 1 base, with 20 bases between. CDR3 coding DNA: TGTGCCACCGTTTCACAGGGACCTTCTTCCTACGAGCAGTACTTC. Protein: CATVSQGPSSYEQYF.

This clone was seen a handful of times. CDR3 nucleotide sequence: TGTGCCAGCAGCCCCGACGGGAACACTGAAGCTTTCTTT. It codes for CASSPDGNTEAFF. The chain uses TRBV28 and TRBJ1-1; no definite D call. The CDR3 sequence is 13 residues long. CDR1 and CDR2 (germline): MDHEN, SYDVKM. The germline V and J ends were trimmed by 6 bases and 1 base, with 9 bases remaining between them.

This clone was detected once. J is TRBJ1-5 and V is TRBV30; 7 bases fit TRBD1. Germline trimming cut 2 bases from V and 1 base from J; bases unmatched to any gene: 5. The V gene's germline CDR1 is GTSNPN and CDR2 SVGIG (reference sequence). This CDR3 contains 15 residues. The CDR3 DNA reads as TGTGCCTGGAGTACGACAGGGCTGAGCAATCAGCCCCAGCATTTT. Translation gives CAWSTTGLSNQPQHF.

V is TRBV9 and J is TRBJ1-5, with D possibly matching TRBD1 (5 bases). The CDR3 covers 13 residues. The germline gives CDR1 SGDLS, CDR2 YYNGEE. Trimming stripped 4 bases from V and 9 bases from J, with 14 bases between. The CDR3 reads CASSPSWGRPQHF. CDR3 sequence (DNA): TGTGCCAGCAGCCCAAGTTGGGGCCGGCCCCAGCATTTT.